This T cell receptor (beta chain) stems from a study of OX40 agonist ivuxolimab in advanced cancers. Profiling relied on immunoSEQ multiplex PCR, and the TCRdb table lists in-frame clones only, not all of them. The data contain 65,000 to 80,000 clones, 92% of them seen just once; the ten biggest clones take up about 0.54%. The sample holds one count of this clone. The target antigen is unknown. Given the absence of the conserved phenylalanine or tryptophan at the CDR3 end, a read error is likely. The limits of the CDR3 on the DNA are not certain, so only TCRdb's listed CDR3 is given. Autoimmune disease history or systemic immunosuppression was exclusionary. Germline CDR1 is MNHEY and CDR2 is SVGAGI. The CDR3 is 11 amino acids long, termini counted. Study results and caveats: Which antigen the expanded peripheral T cells recognized is unknown.

The source is an adult with an advanced solid tumor such as melanoma, head and neck, liver or kidney cancer. This sample comprised CD4+ or CD8+ T cells sorted from blood, obtained in a trial of the OX40 agonist ivuxolimab. The gene calls are TRBV6-5 and TRBJ2-3; TRBD2 reflects the table's D call only, with no check against the DNA. CDR3 in amino acids: CASMGASGRKI.